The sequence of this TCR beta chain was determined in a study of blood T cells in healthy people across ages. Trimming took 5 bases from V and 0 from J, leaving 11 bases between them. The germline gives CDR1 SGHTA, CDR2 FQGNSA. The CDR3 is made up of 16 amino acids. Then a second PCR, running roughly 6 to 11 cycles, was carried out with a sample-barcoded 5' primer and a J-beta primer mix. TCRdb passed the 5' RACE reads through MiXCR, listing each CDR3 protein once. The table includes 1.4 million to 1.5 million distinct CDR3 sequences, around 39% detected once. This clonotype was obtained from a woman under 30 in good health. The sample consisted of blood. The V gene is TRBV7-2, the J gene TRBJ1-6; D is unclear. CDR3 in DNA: TGTGCCAGCAGCCCACGGGCGAGCTCCTATAATTCACCCCTCCACTTT. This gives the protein CASSPRASSYNSPLHF.